This TCR beta chain was sequenced in a study of blood T cell repertoires in COVID-19. The overall study: Sources were T cells, B-cell-depleted T cells, or PBMCs; the material itself was cDNA or gDNA.

The CDR3 has 15 amino acids. The germline gives CDR1 MNHEY, CDR2 SVGEGT. V shed 2 bases, J shed 5 bases, and the junction held 6 bases outside the gene matches. Assay: immunoSEQ multiplex PCR; the TCRdb copy retains only in-frame clones and omits some. The sample yields about 100,000 clones, 89% seen once. The chain joins TRBV6-2 or TRBV6-3 to TRBJ2-7; 10 bases line up with TRBD1. Specimen: peripheral blood. The receptor was isolated from a man aged 40-49 years with active or convalescent COVID-19. CDR3 region: CASSYAGQGRHEQYF. The CDR3, as DNA: TGTGCCAGCAGTTACGCGGGACAGGGGAGGCACGAGCAGTACTTC.